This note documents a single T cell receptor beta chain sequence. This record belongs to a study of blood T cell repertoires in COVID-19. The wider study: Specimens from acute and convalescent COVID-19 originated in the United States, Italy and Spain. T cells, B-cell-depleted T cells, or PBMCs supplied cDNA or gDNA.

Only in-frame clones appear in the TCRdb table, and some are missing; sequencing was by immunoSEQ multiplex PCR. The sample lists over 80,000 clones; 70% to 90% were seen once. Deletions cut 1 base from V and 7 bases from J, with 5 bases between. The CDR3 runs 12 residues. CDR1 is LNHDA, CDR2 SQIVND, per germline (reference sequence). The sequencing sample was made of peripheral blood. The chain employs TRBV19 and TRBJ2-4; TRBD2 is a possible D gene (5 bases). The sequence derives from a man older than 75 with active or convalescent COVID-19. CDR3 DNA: TGTGCCAGTAGTATAGGGAGGAACATTCAGTACTTC. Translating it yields CASSIGRNIQYF.